This T cell receptor beta chain was sequenced in a study of blood T cells in healthy people across ages. CDR1 is KGHSH and CDR2 is LQKENI in the germline V gene. The V end lost 6 bases, the J end lost 5 bases, and 13 bases lay between the germline ends. The CDR3 runs to 13 residues. A second PCR of 7 to 11 cycles used a sample-barcoded 5' primer and a J-beta primer mix. TCRdb reanalysed the 5' RACE reads using MiXCR and keeps one entry per CDR3 protein. The repertoire has 1.5 million to 2 million distinct CDR3 sequences, about 31% of them found once; the top ten carry over 9%. At least 5.5 micrograms of total RNA were extracted per sample. Overall study findings and caveats: Unknown donor CMV status possibly confounded expanded clonotype changes.

About this clonotype itself: Antigen: not known.

The source material was blood. The gene calls are TRBV18 and TRBJ2-5; a weak D match, TRBD2 (6 bases). The receptor was isolated from a woman in her 30s in good health. In DNA form, the CDR3 reads TGTGCCAGCTCGGGAGGATTGAGGGAGACCCAGTACTTC. Translated, it gives CASSGGLRETQYF.